The TCR beta chain described here comes from a study of T cells in Graves' hyperthyroidism and ophthalmopathy. For the study at large: The blood sample was taken at first diagnosis, before treatment began.

This clonotype appeared many times. Amplified regions were TCR beta CDR3 sequences from RNA transcripts. The HTBI set primed first-round TCR CDR3 RT-PCR. TCRdb reanalysed the multiplex PCR reads using MiXCR and keeps one entry per CDR3 protein. Altogether hundreds of thousands of distinct CDR3 sequences are present, roughly 15% being singletons, with the ten largest covering roughly an eighth. Patients having uncontrolled infection, another autoimmune disease, pregnancy or lactation were not included. The germline V and J ends were trimmed by 4 bases and 0 bases, with 16 bases remaining between them. The CDR3 runs 16 residues. Germline CDR1 reads MDHEN; CDR2 reads SYDVKM.

Sequenced input: blood. The origin of this receptor is a woman aged 50 to 65 with Graves' ophthalmopathy. V is TRBV28 and J is TRBJ2-7, with D possibly being TRBD2 (6 bases). CDR3 residues: CASSWSGHSTSYEQYF. The CDR3 nucleotides read TGTGCCAGCAGTTGGAGCGGGCACTCCACCTCCTACGAGCAGTACTTC. Full variable domain (remainder filled in from reference TRBV28 and TRBJ2-7): DVKVTQSSRYLVKRTGEKVFLECVQDMDHENMFWYRQDPGLGLRLIYFSYDVKMKEKGDIPEGYSVSREKKERFSLILESASTNQTSMYLCASSWSGHSTSYEQYFGPGTRLTVT.